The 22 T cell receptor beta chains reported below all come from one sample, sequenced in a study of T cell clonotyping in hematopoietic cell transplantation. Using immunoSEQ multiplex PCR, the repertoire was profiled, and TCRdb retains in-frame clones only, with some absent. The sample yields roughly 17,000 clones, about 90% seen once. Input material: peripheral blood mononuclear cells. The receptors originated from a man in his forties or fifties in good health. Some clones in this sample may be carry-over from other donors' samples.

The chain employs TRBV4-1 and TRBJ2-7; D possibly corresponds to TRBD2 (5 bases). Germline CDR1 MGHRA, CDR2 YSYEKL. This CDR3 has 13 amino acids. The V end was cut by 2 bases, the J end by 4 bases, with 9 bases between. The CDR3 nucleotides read TGCGCCAGCAGCCAACAGCCGGGATACGAGCAGTACTTC. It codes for CASSQQPGYEQYF.

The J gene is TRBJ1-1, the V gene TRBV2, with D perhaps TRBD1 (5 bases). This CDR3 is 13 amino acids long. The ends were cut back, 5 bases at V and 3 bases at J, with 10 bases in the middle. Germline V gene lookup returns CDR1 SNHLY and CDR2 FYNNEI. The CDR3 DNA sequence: TGTGCCAGCAGTAAAGACAGTCACACTGAAGCTTTCTTT. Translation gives CASSKDSHTEAFF.

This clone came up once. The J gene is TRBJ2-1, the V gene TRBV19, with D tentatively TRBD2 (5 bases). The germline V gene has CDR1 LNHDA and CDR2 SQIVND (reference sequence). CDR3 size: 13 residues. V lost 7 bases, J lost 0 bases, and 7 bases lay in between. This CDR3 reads CASTGSSYNEQFF. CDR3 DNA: TGTGCCAGTACGGGGTCCTCCTACAATGAGCAGTTCTTC.

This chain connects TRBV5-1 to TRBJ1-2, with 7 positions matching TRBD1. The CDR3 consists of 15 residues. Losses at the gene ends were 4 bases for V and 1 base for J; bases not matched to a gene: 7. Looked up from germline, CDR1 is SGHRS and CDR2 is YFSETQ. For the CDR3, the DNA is TGCGCCAGCAGCCTCAACAGGGGCGATAACTATGGCTACACCTTC. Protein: CASSLNRGDNYGYTF.

The CDR3 DNA reads as TGTGCCAGTAGTATCCTAGCGGGGGCATCCTACGAGCAGTACTTC. It is translated as CASSILAGASYEQYF. The chain couples TRBV19 to TRBJ2-7; 10 bases map to TRBD2. Germline trimming cut 3 bases from V and 1 base from J; bases unmatched to any gene: 3. The V gene's germline CDR1 is LNHDA and CDR2 SQIVND (reference sequence). There are 15 residues in the CDR3.

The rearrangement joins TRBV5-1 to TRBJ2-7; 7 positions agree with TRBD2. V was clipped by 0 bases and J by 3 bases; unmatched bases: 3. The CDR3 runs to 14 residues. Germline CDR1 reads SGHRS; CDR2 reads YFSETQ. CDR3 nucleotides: TGCGCCAGCAGCTTGGGGGGGGGTGGCTACGAGCAGTACTTC. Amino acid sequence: CASSLGGGGYEQYF. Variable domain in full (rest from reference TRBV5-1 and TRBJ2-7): KAGVTQTPRYLIKTRGQQVTLSCSPISGHRSVSWYQQTPGQGLQFLFEYFSETQRNKGNFPGRFSGRQFSNSRSEMNVSTLELGDSALYLCASSLGGGGYEQYFGPGTRLTVT.

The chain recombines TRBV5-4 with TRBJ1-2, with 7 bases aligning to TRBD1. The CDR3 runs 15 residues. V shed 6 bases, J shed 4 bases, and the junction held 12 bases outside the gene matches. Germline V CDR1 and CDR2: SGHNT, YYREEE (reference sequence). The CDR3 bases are TGTGCCAGCACCGTAGCGACAGGGAAGTCCTATGGCTACACCTTC. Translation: CASTVATGKSYGYTF.

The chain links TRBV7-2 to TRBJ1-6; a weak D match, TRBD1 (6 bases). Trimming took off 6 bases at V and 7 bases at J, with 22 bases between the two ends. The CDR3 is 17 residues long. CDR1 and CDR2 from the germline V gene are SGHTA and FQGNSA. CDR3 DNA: TGTGCCAGCAGTTTCAGGGGTTTGGGGGCTTTCAATTCACCCCTCCACTTT. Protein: CASSFRGLGAFNSPLHF.

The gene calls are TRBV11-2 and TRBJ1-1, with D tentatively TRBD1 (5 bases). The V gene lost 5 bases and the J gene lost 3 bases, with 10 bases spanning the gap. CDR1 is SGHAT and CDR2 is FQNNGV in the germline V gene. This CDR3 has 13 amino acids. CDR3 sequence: CASSPDRYTEAFF. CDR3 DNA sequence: TGTGCCAGCAGCCCCGACAGATACACTGAAGCTTTCTTT.

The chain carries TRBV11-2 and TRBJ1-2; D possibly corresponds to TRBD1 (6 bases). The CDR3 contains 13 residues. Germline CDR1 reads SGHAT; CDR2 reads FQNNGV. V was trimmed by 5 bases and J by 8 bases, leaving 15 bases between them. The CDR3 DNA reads TGTGCCAGCAGCCCTCGGACAGCCCTGGGCTACACCTTC. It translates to CASSPRTALGYTF.

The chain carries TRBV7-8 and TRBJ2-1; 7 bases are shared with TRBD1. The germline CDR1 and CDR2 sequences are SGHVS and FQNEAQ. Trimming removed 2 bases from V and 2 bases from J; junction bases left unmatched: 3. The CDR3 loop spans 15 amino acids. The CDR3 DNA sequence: TGTGCCAGCAGCTTACAGCAGGGGGCCTACAATGAGCAGTTCTTC. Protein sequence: CASSLQQGAYNEQFF.

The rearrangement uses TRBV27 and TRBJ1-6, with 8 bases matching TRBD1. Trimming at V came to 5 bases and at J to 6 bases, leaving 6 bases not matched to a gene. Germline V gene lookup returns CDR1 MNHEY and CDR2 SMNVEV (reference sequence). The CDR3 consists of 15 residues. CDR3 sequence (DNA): TGTGCCAGCAGTCCCGGGACAGGAGGTAATTCACCCCTCCACTTT. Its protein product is CASSPGTGGNSPLHF.

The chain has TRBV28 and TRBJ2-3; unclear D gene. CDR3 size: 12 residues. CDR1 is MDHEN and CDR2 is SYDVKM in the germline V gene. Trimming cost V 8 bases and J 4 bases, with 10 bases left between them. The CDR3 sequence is CASFSRSDTQYF. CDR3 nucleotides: TGTGCCAGCTTCTCGCGGTCAGATACGCAGTATTTT.

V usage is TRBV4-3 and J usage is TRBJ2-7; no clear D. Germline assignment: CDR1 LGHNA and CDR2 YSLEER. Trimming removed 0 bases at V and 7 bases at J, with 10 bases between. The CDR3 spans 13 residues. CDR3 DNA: TGCGCCAGCAGCCAAGATAGAAAAGGGGAGCAGTACTTC. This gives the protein CASSQDRKGEQYF.

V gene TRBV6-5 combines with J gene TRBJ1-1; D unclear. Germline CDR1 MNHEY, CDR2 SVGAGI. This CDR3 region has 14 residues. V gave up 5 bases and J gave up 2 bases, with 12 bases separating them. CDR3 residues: CASSENSINTEAFF. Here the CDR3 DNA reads TGTGCCAGCAGTGAAAACAGTATTAACACTGAAGCTTTCTTT.

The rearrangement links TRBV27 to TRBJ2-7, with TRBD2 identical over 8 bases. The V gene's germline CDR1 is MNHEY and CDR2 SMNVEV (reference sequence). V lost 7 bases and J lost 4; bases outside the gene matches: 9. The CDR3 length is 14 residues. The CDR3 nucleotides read TGTGCCAGCACCAGGAAAGCGGGGGATTACGAGCAGTACTTC. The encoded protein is CASTRKAGDYEQYF.

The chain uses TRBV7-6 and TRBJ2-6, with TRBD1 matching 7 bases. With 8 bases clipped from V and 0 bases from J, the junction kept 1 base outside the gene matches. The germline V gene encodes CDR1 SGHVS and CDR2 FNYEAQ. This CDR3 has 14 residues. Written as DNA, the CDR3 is TGTGCCAGCTGGGACAGCTCTGGGGCCAACGTCCTGACTTTC. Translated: CASWDSSGANVLTF.

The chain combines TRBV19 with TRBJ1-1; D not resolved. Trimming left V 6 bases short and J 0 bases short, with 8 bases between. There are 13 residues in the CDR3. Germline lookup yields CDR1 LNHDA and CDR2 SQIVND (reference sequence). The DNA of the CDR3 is TGTGCCAGTAGCCAGTTCATGAACACTGAAGCTTTCTTT. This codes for CASSQFMNTEAFF.

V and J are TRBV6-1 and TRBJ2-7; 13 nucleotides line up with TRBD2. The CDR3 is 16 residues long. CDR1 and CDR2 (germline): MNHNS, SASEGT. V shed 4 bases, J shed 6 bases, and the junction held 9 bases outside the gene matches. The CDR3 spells CASSGGTSGNTAEQYF. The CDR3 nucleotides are TGTGCCAGCAGTGGCGGGACTAGCGGGAATACTGCCGAGCAGTACTTC.

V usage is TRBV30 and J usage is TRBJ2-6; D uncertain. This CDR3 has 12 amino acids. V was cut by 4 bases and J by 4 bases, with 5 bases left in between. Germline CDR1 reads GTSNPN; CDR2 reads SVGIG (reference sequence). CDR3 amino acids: CAWMAGANVLTF. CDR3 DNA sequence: TGTGCCTGGATGGCAGGGGCCAACGTCCTGACTTTC. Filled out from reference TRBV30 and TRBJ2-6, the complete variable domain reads SQTIHQWPATLVQPVGSPLSLECTVEGTSNPNLYWYRQAAGRGLQLLFYSVGIGQISSEVPQNLSASRPQDRQFILSSKKLLLSDSGFYLCAWMAGANVLTFGAGSRLTVL.

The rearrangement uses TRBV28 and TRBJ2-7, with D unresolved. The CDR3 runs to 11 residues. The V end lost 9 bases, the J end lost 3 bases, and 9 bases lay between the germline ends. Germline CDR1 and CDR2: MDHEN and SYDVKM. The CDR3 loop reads CASSWDYEQYF. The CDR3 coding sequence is TGTGCCAGTTCGTGGGACTACGAGCAGTACTTC.

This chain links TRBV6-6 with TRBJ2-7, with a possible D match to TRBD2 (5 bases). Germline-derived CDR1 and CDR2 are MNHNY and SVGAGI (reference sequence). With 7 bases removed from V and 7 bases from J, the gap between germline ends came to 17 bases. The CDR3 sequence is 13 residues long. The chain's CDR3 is CASKYRTSREQYF. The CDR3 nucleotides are TGTGCCAGCAAATATCGGACTTCTAGGGAGCAGTACTTC.